This entry lists 21 T cell receptor beta chains sequenced from one sample in a study of T cell responses to AZD1222 COVID-19 vaccine (dated by TCRdb to the early 2020s). The intended sense of this specimen's time point label: about 28 days (+/-7) after the second vaccine dose. Library preparation employed the immunoSEQ multiplex PCR assay. As stored in TCRdb, this immuneACCESS dataset retains in-frame rearrangements with V and J assigned. A fraction of the clones does not appear; measured against another copy, unresolved V genes explain less than half of the discrepancy, and the remainder lacks a known reason. The sample profile shows about 130,000 clones; 91% of them were found once. The ten largest make up approximately 2.1% of the sample. The sequencing here drew on peripheral blood, taken 28 days after the second AZD1222 dose. These receptors were obtained from an adult who received the AZD1222 COVID-19 vaccine.

This clone was picked up one time. This sequence joins TRBV3-1 (or the pseudogene TRBV3-2) and TRBJ2-5, with 9 bases that match TRBD2. V shed 3 bases, J shed 5 bases, and the junction held 7 bases outside the gene matches. In germline, CDR1 is LGHDT, CDR2 YNNKEL (reference sequence). This CDR3 has 15 residues. CDR3 sequence (DNA): TGTGCCAGCAGCCACGTTAGCGGGAGTGGGGAGACCCAGTACTTC. Protein: CASSHVSGSGETQYF.

The gene calls are TRBV5-4 and TRBJ2-7; D tentatively reads TRBD1 or TRBD2 (5 bases each). The germline V gene has CDR1 SGHNT and CDR2 YYREEE (reference sequence). This CDR3 has 15 residues. Trimming took 3 bases from V and 0 from J, leaving 13 bases between them. The CDR3 sequence is CASSSRDGSSYEQYF. The CDR3 DNA is TGTGCCAGCAGCTCCCGGGACGGAAGCTCCTACGAGCAGTACTTC.

This sequence joins TRBV6-5 and TRBJ2-1; 7 bases map to TRBD1. The CDR3 extends over 13 amino acids. V shed 5 bases and J 6 bases; nucleotides not matched to a gene: 4. Per germline, CDR1 MNHEY and CDR2 SVGAGI. The CDR3 protein is CASSRNRGNEQFF. The CDR3, as DNA: TGTGCCAGCAGTCGCAACAGGGGCAATGAGCAGTTCTTC.

The J gene is TRBJ1-2, the V gene TRBV7-9; 7 nucleotides agree with TRBD1. J was trimmed by 1 base and V by 5 bases; bases with no gene match: 10. Germline V CDR1 and CDR2: SEHNR, FQNEAQ (reference sequence). CDR3 length: 16 amino acids. CDR3 nucleotides: TGTGCCAGCAGCGTGGGGGGGACAGATTTTAACTATGGCTACACCTTC. It encodes CASSVGGTDFNYGYTF.

The chain joins TRBV7-2 to TRBJ1-2, with 7 positions matching TRBD1. Germline V gives CDR1 SGHTA, CDR2 FQGNSA. This CDR3 has 13 residues. J was trimmed by 5 bases and V by 5 bases; bases with no gene match: 5. CDR3 loop: CASSPGTDYGYTF. In nucleotides, the CDR3 is TGTGCCAGCAGCCCGGGGACAGATTATGGCTACACCTTC.

This clone was detected only a few times. The V call is TRBV5-1, the J call TRBJ2-2; D is possibly TRBD1 (6 bases). The CDR3 loop spans 16 amino acids. CDR1 and CDR2 from the germline V gene are SGHRS and YFSETQ. V lost 4 bases to trimming and J lost 0 bases, with 13 bases between them. CDR3 DNA sequence: TGCGCCAGCAGCGTCCAGACAGGAGCGAACACCGGGGAGCTGTTTTTT. It yields the protein CASSVQTGANTGELFF.

This clone was observed a single time. The chain uses TRBV6-5 and TRBJ1-2; no firm D call. Trimming cost V 0 bases and J 0 bases, with 11 bases left between them. Germline CDR1 reads MNHEY; CDR2 reads SVGAGI. The CDR3 loop spans 16 amino acids. The CDR3 loop is CASSYSISQSNYGYTF. The DNA for the CDR3 is TGTGCCAGCAGTTACTCGATCTCCCAGTCTAACTATGGCTACACCTTC.

V is TRBV6-4 and J is TRBJ2-1; D is undetermined. V was cut by 0 bases and J by 12 bases, with 12 bases left in between. The germline V gene has CDR1 MRHNA and CDR2 SNTAGT. CDR3 size: 13 residues. Written as DNA, the CDR3 is TGTGCCAGCAGTGACTCTCGCCATAACTGGCAGTTCTTC. Translation gives CASSDSRHNWQFF.

To note about this clone: A read error may account for a junction end that differs from germline. The rearrangement uses TRBV6-5 and TRBJ1-6; 7 bases agree with TRBD1. The CDR3 length is 15 residues. The germline CDR1 and CDR2 sequences are MNHEY and SVGAGI. CDR3 bases: TGTGCCAGCAGATCCGGGACAGCCTACAATTCACCCCTCCACTTT. Translated: CASRSGTAYNSPLHF.

The chain carries TRBV19 and TRBJ1-2, with D possibly TRBD1 on 6 matching bases. Germline V CDR1 and CDR2: LNHDA, SQIVND (reference sequence). The CDR3 is made up of 15 amino acids. V lost 2 bases and J 3 bases, leaving 13 bases between the germline ends. Here the CDR3 DNA reads TGTGCCAGTAGTATAAGAGGCAGGGGAGACTATGGCTACACCTTC. Protein sequence: CASSIRGRGDYGYTF.

This clone was seen just once. V gene TRBV2 combines with J gene TRBJ2-1, with TRBD1 matching 9 bases. V lost 10 bases, J lost 0 bases, and 4 bases stayed unmatched. Germline V CDR1 and CDR2: SNHLY, FYNNEI. The CDR3 runs to 14 residues. The CDR3 sequence: CATQDRGSYNEQFF. CDR3 DNA sequence: TGTGCCACCCAGGACAGGGGCTCCTACAATGAGCAGTTCTTC.

This rearrangement joins TRBV7-9 to TRBJ2-2; 12 bases line up with TRBD1. Germline loops: CDR1 SEHNR, CDR2 FQNEAQ (reference sequence). The CDR3 covers 16 residues. The J segment lost 2 bases and the V segment lost 5 bases, leaving 3 bases of the junction unmatched. The CDR3 loop is CASSQGQGANTGELFF. CDR3 in DNA: TGTGCCAGCAGCCAGGGACAGGGGGCTAACACCGGGGAGCTGTTTTTT.

This sequence joins TRBV30 and TRBJ2-3; 10 bases line up with TRBD2. The CDR3 spans 15 residues. From germline, CDR1 is GTSNPN and CDR2 SVGIG (reference sequence). Trimming cost V 1 base and J 2 bases; bases outside gene matches: 3. The CDR3 loop reads CAWSALAGLTDTQYF. As DNA, the CDR3 is TGTGCCTGGAGTGCACTAGCGGGGCTCACAGATACGCAGTATTTT.

V gene TRBV9 combines with J gene TRBJ1-2; D gene unclear. V was trimmed by 4 bases and J by 3 bases, leaving 13 bases between them. This CDR3 has 14 residues. Germline lookup yields CDR1 SGDLS and CDR2 YYNGEE. CDR3 DNA: TGTGCCAGCAGCCCCCGGGTGATCCACTATGGCTACACCTTC. Its translation: CASSPRVIHYGYTF.

The V and J genes are TRBV11-3 and TRBJ2-7, with TRBD2 as a possible D gene (5 bases). The CDR3 is made up of 14 amino acids. Trimming took 0 bases from V and 6 from J, leaving 12 bases between them. The germline V gene encodes CDR1 SGHNT and CDR2 YENEEA. CDR3 nucleotide sequence: TGTGCCAGCAGCTTAGATCGGGAAAGCAGCGAGCAGTACTTC. Encoded protein: CASSLDRESSEQYF.

The chain links TRBV5-1 to TRBJ2-1, with TRBD1 matching over 9 bases. The CDR3 extends over 14 amino acids. The J segment lost 5 bases and the V segment lost 5 bases, leaving 5 bases of the junction unmatched. In germline, CDR1 is SGHRS, CDR2 YFSETQ. For the CDR3, the DNA is TGCGCCAGCAGGGCGACAGGGGGGAACAATGAGCAGTTCTTC. Translated, it gives CASRATGGNNEQFF.

In this sample, this clone turned up a few times. In nucleotides, the CDR3 is TGTGCCAGCAGCCGTTATACGGGACTAATGAACACTGAAGCTTTCTTT. This translates into CASSRYTGLMNTEAFF. The gene calls are TRBV3-1 (or the pseudogene TRBV3-2) and TRBJ1-1; D might be TRBD1 (5 bases). CDR3 length equals 16 residues. Germline assignment: CDR1 LGHDT and CDR2 YNNKEL (reference sequence). Trimming shortened V by 4 bases and J by 0 bases, and 15 bases separated the two germline ends.

The rearrangement joins TRBV20-1 to TRBJ1-2, with D possibly matching TRBD1 (5 bases). Looked up from germline, CDR1 is DFQATT and CDR2 is SNEGSKA (reference sequence). This CDR3 comprises 11 residues. Trimming removed 4 bases at V and 8 bases at J, with 11 bases between. The CDR3 protein is CSANQGQGYTF. In DNA, the CDR3 is TGCAGTGCTAACCAGGGCCAAGGCTACACCTTC.

The chain uses TRBV6-5 and TRBJ2-6; TRBD1 matches at 7 bases. Germline CDR1 reads MNHEY; CDR2 reads SVGAGI. The CDR3 totals 15 residues. Trimming removed 6 bases from V and 1 base from J; junction bases left unmatched: 3. DNA of the CDR3: TGTGCCAGCAGGGGGACAGCATCTGGGGCCAACGTCCTGACTTTC. Protein: CASRGTASGANVLTF.

The gene calls are TRBV6-5 and TRBJ2-5, with no clear D. Trimming left V 7 bases short and J 5 bases short, with 20 bases between. The CDR3 has 15 residues. CDR1 and CDR2 from the germline V gene are MNHEY and SVGAGI. In DNA, the CDR3 is TGTGCCAGCAACCCGGTAGGAGCCTCCTGGGAGACCCAGTACTTC. The encoded protein is CASNPVGASWETQYF.

This clone appeared a single time. V is TRBV19 and J is TRBJ1-6; a possible D gene is TRBD1 (6 bases). The CDR3 is 13 residues long. The germline V gene encodes CDR1 LNHDA and CDR2 SQIVND (reference sequence). V was pared by 5 bases and J by 7 bases, with 9 bases between. DNA for the CDR3: TGTGCCAGTAGTGCAACAGGGAATTCACCCCTCCACTTT. It yields the protein CASSATGNSPLHF.